A single sample gave rise to the 17 T cell receptor beta chains below, sequenced in a study of PD-1 blockade in classical Hodgkin lymphoma. Repertoires were generated with immunoSEQ multiplex PCR, while TCRdb's copy carries only in-frame clones and drops some. Of some 84,000 clones in the sample, approximately 91% were seen once. There was relapse after autologous stem cell transplantation in every patient, and there was variation in brentuximab vedotin exposure. The sequenced sample was peripheral blood mononuclear cells (PBMCs), obtained at baseline. The receptor source for this set is a human donor with classical Hodgkin lymphoma.

This chain connects TRBV7-2 to TRBJ2-7; D perhaps matches TRBD2 (5 bases). V dropped 5 bases and J dropped 0 bases, with 11 bases sitting between them. Germline V gene data show CDR1 as SGHTA and CDR2 as FQGNSA. CDR3 length: 14 residues. Written as DNA, the CDR3 is TGTGCCAGCAGCGGGCTCGGAGGCTCCTACGAGCAGTACTTC. Translated: CASSGLGGSYEQYF.

As concerns this clone: One junction end disagrees with the germline gene, perhaps due to a read error. V and J are TRBV25-1 and TRBJ2-1; 9 bases are shared with TRBD2. Germline lookup yields CDR1 MGHDK and CDR2 SYGVNS. The CDR3 totals 14 residues. As DNA, the CDR3 is TGTGCCAGCAAACCGTTGGAGACTAGCGGCCTAGAGGTCTTC. Its translation is CASKPLETSGLEVF.

The chain joins TRBV7-2 to TRBJ2-1; 7 bases agree with TRBD2. Germline trimming cut 5 bases from V and 7 bases from J; bases unmatched to any gene: 8. The CDR3 has 14 residues. Germline V CDR1 and CDR2: SGHTA, FQGNSA. In DNA form, the CDR3 reads TGTGCCAGCAGCCCCGGACTAGTTTCGAATGAGCAGTTCTTC. It translates to CASSPGLVSNEQFF.

The rearrangement uses TRBV27 and TRBJ1-5; 7 positions agree with TRBD1. CDR3 length: 15 residues. The junction had 13 bases not matched to a gene; V was cut back by 5 bases and J by 9 bases. CDR1 and CDR2 from the germline V gene are MNHEY and SMNVEV (reference sequence). The CDR3 sequence: CASSSRDSPSGPQHF. The CDR3 DNA is TGTGCCAGCAGTAGCCGGGACAGCCCCTCCGGGCCCCAGCATTTT.

The CDR3 DNA is TGTGCCACCCAAATGGTAGGGTACACCCCCTCCTACGAGCAGTACTTC. Protein sequence: CATQMVGYTPSYEQYF. V usage is TRBV2 and J usage is TRBJ2-7; D call uncertain. The V end was cut by 10 bases, the J end by 0 bases, with 22 bases between. The CDR3 is 16 residues long. The germline CDR1 and CDR2 sequences are SNHLY and FYNNEI. Variable domain in full (rest from reference TRBV2 and TRBJ2-7): EPEVTQTPSHQVTQMGQEVILRCVPISNHLYFYWYRQILGQKVEFLVSFYNNEISEKSEIFDDQFSVERPDGSNFTLKIRSTKLEDSAMYFCATQMVGYTPSYEQYFGPGTRLTVT.

The chain recombines TRBV11-3 with TRBJ2-1; D assignment may be TRBD1 or TRBD2 (5 bases each). Germline lookup yields CDR1 SGHNT and CDR2 YENEEA. Trimming left V 0 bases short and J 7 bases short, with 13 bases between. The CDR3 spans 15 residues. The CDR3 loop is CASSLEGTGKNEQFF. DNA of the CDR3: TGTGCCAGCAGCTTAGAGGGGACGGGAAAAAATGAGCAGTTCTTC.

CDR3 sequence reads: CASSGPGTSGNNEQFF. CDR3 bases: TGTGCCAGCAGCGGCCCCGGGACTAGCGGGAACAATGAGCAGTTCTTC. The chain has TRBV5-6 and TRBJ2-1, with 13 bases lining up with TRBD2. V was pared by 4 bases and J by 5 bases, with 6 bases of the junction left unmatched. The V gene's germline CDR1 is SGHDT and CDR2 YYEEEE. The CDR3 length is 16 residues.

This clone was observed many times. J is TRBJ1-5 and V is TRBV5-6; D ambiguous. The CDR3 consists of 14 residues. Trimming shortened V by 1 base and J by 4 bases, and 9 bases separated the two germline ends. The V gene's germline CDR1 is SGHDT and CDR2 YYEEEE. CDR3 amino acids: CASSLSEVNQPQHF. DNA of the CDR3: TGTGCCAGCAGCTTGTCGGAGGTTAATCAGCCCCAGCATTTT.

V and J are TRBV10-3 and TRBJ1-5; possible D gene TRBD1, 5 bases. The CDR3 sequence is 15 residues long. V was cut by 5 bases and J by 4 bases, with 15 bases left in between. Germline CDR1 is ENHRY and CDR2 is SYGVKD. The CDR3 sequence: CAISPVPDTNQPQHF. The CDR3, as DNA: TGTGCCATCAGTCCTGTTCCGGACACGAATCAGCCCCAGCATTTT.

The chain links TRBV29-1 to TRBJ1-1; maybe TRBD1 (5 bases). Germline CDR1 SQVTM, CDR2 ANQGSEA. The CDR3 spans 12 residues. Trimming removed 7 bases from V and 5 bases from J, with 14 bases in between. CDR3: CSGSPGTTEAFF. In DNA form, the CDR3 reads TGCAGCGGAAGTCCGGGGACGACTGAAGCTTTCTTT.

The chain joins TRBV27 to TRBJ2-2; a possible D gene is TRBD2 (5 bases). The CDR3 has 14 residues. Germline V gives CDR1 MNHEY, CDR2 SMNVEV (reference sequence). V was cut by 2 bases and J by 7 bases, with 11 bases left in between. The CDR3 loop is CASSLQLRDGELFF. The CDR3 coding sequence is TGTGCCAGCAGTTTACAGTTACGGGACGGGGAGCTGTTTTTT.

CDR3 protein: CASSGTSNNEQFF. In DNA, the CDR3 is TGTGCCAGCAGTGGGACTAGTAACAATGAGCAGTTCTTC. The chain is built from TRBV6-5 and TRBJ2-1, with 8 bases fitting TRBD2. V trimming: 5 bases; J trimming: 5 bases; junction bases outside the gene matches: 2. The CDR3 has 13 residues. CDR1 is MNHEY, CDR2 SVGAGI, per germline.

The rearrangement joins TRBV6-4 to TRBJ1-1, with D unresolved. V was cut by 3 bases and J by 0 bases, with 11 bases left in between. This CDR3 region has 15 residues. Germline V gene sequence: CDR1 MRHNA, CDR2 SNTAGT. The CDR3 coding sequence is TGTGCCAGCAGTGAAACCCCAGCACTGAACACTGAAGCTTTCTTT. It yields the protein CASSETPALNTEAFF.

The chain carries TRBV7-2 and TRBJ1-5; D perhaps matches TRBD1 (6 bases). The CDR3 covers 15 residues. Trimming pared 1 base from V and 7 bases from J, leaving 14 bases between. Germline V gives CDR1 SGHTA, CDR2 FQGNSA. CDR3 nucleotides: TGTGCCAGCAGCTTAGACAGGGAGTTAGGGCAGCCCCAGCATTTT. It encodes CASSLDRELGQPQHF.

A single count supports this clone. This rearrangement joins TRBV11-2 to TRBJ1-5, with 7 bases identical to TRBD1. Losses at the gene ends were 5 bases for V and 11 bases for J; bases not matched to a gene: 9. CDR1 is SGHAT and CDR2 is FQNNGV in the germline V gene. This CDR3 contains 13 residues. The CDR3 DNA is TGTGCCAGCAGCCCCGCAGGGGGGACGACCCAGCATTTT. This encodes CASSPAGGTTQHF.

This chain joins TRBV5-4 and TRBJ2-6; D may be TRBD2 (6 bases). The CDR3 is 19 amino acids. Deletions cut 0 bases from V and 0 bases from J, with 16 bases between. Germline V CDR1 and CDR2: SGHNT, YYREEE (reference sequence). DNA of the CDR3: TGTGCCAGCAGCTTGGGTGGGGCGGGACTGAACTCTGGGGCCAACGTCCTGACTTTC. This sequence encodes CASSLGGAGLNSGANVLTF.

V usage is TRBV27 and J usage is TRBJ1-2; D is perhaps TRBD1 (5 bases). The V gene lost 3 bases and the J gene lost 8 bases, with 16 bases spanning the gap. The CDR3 consists of 14 residues. Germline CDR1 is MNHEY and CDR2 is SMNVEV (reference sequence). In nucleotides, the CDR3 is TGTGCCAGCAGTTTGGGACTGAAGCATGTCGGCTACACCTTC. Translation gives CASSLGLKHVGYTF.